The TCR beta chain described here comes from a study of shared clonotypes between healthy human individuals. Study as a whole: CD4 naive and CD4 memory each took three plates per donor, while CD8 naive took two and CD8 memory one. Points from the study as a whole: Only blood was sampled; tissue repertoires likely differ.

Per the germline V gene, CDR1 is SGDLS and CDR2 is YYNGEE. CDR3 length: 15 amino acids. V gave up 0 bases and J gave up 0 bases, with 4 bases separating them. Remarks on this clone: Its antigen is not identified.

The table came from immunoSEQ multiplex PCR; TCRdb's copy has only in-frame clones and leaves some out. The sample lists almost 750,000 clones, roughly two thirds occurring once. This receptor was taken from a young woman in good health. V and J are TRBV9 and TRBJ2-6; no definite D call. Sequencing input: memory CD4+ T cells sorted from blood. Subset meaning: CD45RA-negative fraction. CDR3 protein: CASSVVGSGANVLTF. For the CDR3, the DNA is TGTGCCAGCAGCGTAGTTGGCTCTGGGGCCAACGTCCTGACTTTC.